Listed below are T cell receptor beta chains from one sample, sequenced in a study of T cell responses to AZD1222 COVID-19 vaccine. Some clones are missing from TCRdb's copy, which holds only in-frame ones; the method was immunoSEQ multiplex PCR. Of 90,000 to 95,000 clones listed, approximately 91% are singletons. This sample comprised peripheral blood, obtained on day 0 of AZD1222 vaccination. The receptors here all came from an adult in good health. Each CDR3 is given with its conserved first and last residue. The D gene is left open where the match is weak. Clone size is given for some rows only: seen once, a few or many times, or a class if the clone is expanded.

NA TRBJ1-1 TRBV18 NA CASSPMGPGGDTEAFF TGTGCCAGCTCACCTATGGGGCCCGGCGGGGACACTGAAGCTTTCTTT
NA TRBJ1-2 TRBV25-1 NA CASSERFATNYGYTF TGTGCCAGCAGTGAACGGTTCGCCACGAACTATGGCTACACCTTC
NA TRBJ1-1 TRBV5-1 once CASSFSGDGTEAFF TGCGCCAGCAGCTTCTCGGGTGACGGGACTGAAGCTTTCTTT
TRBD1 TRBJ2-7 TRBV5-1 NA CASSTGTAYEQYF TGCGCCAGCAGCACGGGGACAGCCTACGAGCAGTACTTC
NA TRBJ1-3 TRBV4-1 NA CASSQDLAASGNTIYF TGCGCCAGCAGCCAAGATCTGGCCGCCTCTGGAAACACCATATATTTT
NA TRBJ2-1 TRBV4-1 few CASSQAPRGSYNEQFF TGCGCCAGCAGCCAAGCCCCTAGGGGCTCCTACAATGAGCAGTTCTTC
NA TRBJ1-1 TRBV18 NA CASSPLGGEVTEAFF TGTGCCAGCTCACCCCTCGGGGGGGAAGTCACTGAAGCTTTCTTT
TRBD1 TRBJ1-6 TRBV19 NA CASSTQTGNSYNSPLHF TGTGCCAGTAGTACGCAGACAGGGAATTCCTATAATTCACCCCTCCACTTT
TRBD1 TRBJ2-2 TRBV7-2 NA CASSFPGTGNTGELFF TGTGCCAGCAGCTTCCCCGGGACAGGGAACACCGGGGAGCTGTTTTTT
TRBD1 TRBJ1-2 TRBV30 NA CAWNPQPGQGDGGYTF TGTGCCTGGAACCCGCAACCGGGACAGGGGGACGGGGGCTACACCTTC
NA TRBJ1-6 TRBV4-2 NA CASSQAFQEITPLHF TGTGCCAGCAGCCAAGCTTTTCAGGAGATTACACCCCTCCACTTT
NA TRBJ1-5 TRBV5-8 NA CASSWGRVDRPQHF TGTGCCAGCAGTTGGGGCCGCGTGGATCGGCCCCAGCATTTT
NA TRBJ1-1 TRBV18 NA CASSPHLRVSAFF TGTGCCAGCTCACCACATTTGAGAGTGTCCGCTTTCTTT
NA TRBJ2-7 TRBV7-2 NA CASSLVRGTYEQYF TGTGCCAGCAGCTTAGTCCGGGGGACTTACGAGCAGTACTTC
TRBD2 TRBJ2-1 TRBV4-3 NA CASSQGSGGIYNEQFF TGCGCCAGCAGCCAAGGAAGCGGGGGAATTTACAATGAGCAGTTCTTC
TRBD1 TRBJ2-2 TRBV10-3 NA CAISRQGGTGELFF TGTGCCATCAGCCGACAGGGTGGGACCGGGGAGCTGTTTTTT
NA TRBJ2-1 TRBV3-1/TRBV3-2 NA CASSGGGQRHNEQFF TGTGCCAGCAGCGGAGGGGGCCAGAGGCACAATGAGCAGTTCTTC
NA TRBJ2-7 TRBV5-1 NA CASSLGEGYEQYF TGCGCCAGCAGCTTGGGAGAAGGGTACGAGCAGTACTTC
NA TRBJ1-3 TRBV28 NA CASSFSLISGNTIYF TGTGCCAGCAGTTTCAGTCTAATCTCTGGAAACACCATATATTTT
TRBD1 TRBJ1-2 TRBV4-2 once CASSQETGGYYGYTF TGTGCCAGCAGCCAAGAAACAGGGGGCTACTATGGCTACACCTTC
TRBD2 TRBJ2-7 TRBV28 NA CASSTTSWRGDSYEQYF TGTGCCAGCAGCACAACTAGCTGGCGGGGGGACTCCTACGAGCAGTACTTC
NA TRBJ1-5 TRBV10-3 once CAISVETGSNQPQHF TGTGCCATCAGTGTAGAGACAGGAAGCAATCAGCCCCAGCATTTT
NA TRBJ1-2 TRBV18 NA CASSPNPTSDGYTF TGTGCCAGCTCACCAAACCCAACCTCAGATGGCTACACCTTC
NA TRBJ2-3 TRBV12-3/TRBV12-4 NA CASSPGTDTQYF TGTGCCAGCAGCCCTGGCACCGATACGCAGTATTTT
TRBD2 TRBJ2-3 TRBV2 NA CASRDTGTSGADTQYF TGTGCCAGCAGGGACACCGGGACTAGCGGAGCAGATACGCAGTATTTT
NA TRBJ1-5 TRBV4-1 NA CASSLGHLNRRTQHF TGCGCCAGCAGCCTGGGACACCTGAATCGTCGGACCCAGCATTTT